These 22 T cell receptor beta chains came from one sample sequenced in a study of blood T cell repertoires in COVID-19. Sequencing was performed with immunoSEQ multiplex PCR; in TCRdb, only in-frame clones are kept and a portion is missing. In the table there are a few hundred thousand clones, roughly four fifths of which are singletons. Material for sequencing was PBMCs or T cells enriched from blood (not recorded which). These receptors all stem from a man aged 35 to 55 who had recovered from COVID-19.

The V call is TRBV30, the J call TRBJ1-3; no definite D call. Germline V gives CDR1 GTSNPN, CDR2 SVGIG (reference sequence). The CDR3 has 14 amino acids. V lost 3 bases, J lost 0 bases, and 9 bases lay in between. This CDR3 reads CAWSDQISGNTIYF. The CDR3 nucleotides are TGTGCCTGGAGCGATCAGATCTCTGGAAACACCATATATTTT.

The rearrangement joins TRBV28 to TRBJ1-6, with 10 bases identical to TRBD1. V lost 5 bases, J lost 8 bases, and 15 bases stayed unmatched. The CDR3 consists of 18 residues. Per the germline V gene, CDR1 is MDHEN and CDR2 is SYDVKM. The CDR3 reads CASSPQLKTGGLHSPLHF. CDR3 sequence (DNA): TGTGCCAGCAGTCCACAACTAAAGACAGGGGGCTTGCATTCACCCCTCCACTTT.

This chain joins TRBV2 and TRBJ2-7, with 7 bases lining up with TRBD1. The CDR3 is 12 residues long. Germline CDR1 and CDR2: SNHLY and FYNNEI. Unmatched junction bases numbered 2, after V lost 6 bases and J lost 3 bases. CDR3 nucleotides: TGTGCCAGCAGCCGGGACAGCTACGAGCAGTACTTC. Translating it yields CASSRDSYEQYF.

The chain uses TRBV7-9 and TRBJ2-3; D uncertain. V was cut by 2 bases and J by 2 bases, with 5 bases left in between. The CDR3 loop spans 13 amino acids. Germline V gene data show CDR1 as SEHNR and CDR2 as FQNEAQ (reference sequence). The CDR3 sequence: CASSLFITDTQYF. The CDR3 DNA follows: TGTGCCAGCAGCTTATTTATCACAGATACGCAGTATTTT.

This clone was observed once. This chain uses TRBV27 with TRBJ2-4; 13 bases match TRBD2. V dropped 5 bases and J dropped 8; count of bases not matched to a gene: 12. CDR1 MNHEY and CDR2 SMNVEV come from the germline V gene (reference sequence). The CDR3 length is 17 residues. The CDR3 nucleotides are TGTGCCAGCAGTCGCCAACTAGCGGGAGGGCCTAGGGACATTCAGTACTTC. This sequence encodes CASSRQLAGGPRDIQYF.

The J gene is TRBJ2-5, the V gene TRBV20-1; weak D call: TRBD2 (5 bases). V was clipped by 3 bases and J by 5 bases, with 7 bases between them. Germline V gene lookup returns CDR1 DFQATT and CDR2 SNEGSKA (reference sequence). The length of the CDR3 is 11 residues. The chain's CDR3 is CSASQRETQYF. Here the CDR3 DNA reads TGCAGTGCTAGCCAGCGGGAGACCCAGTACTTC.

The chain joins TRBV19 to TRBJ1-1, with 7 nucleotides matching TRBD1. J lost 0 bases, V lost 7 bases, and 11 bases had no gene match. This CDR3 is 16 amino acids long. From germline, CDR1 is LNHDA and CDR2 SQIVND (reference sequence). CDR3 amino acids: CASTWGRGALNTEAFF. The CDR3 DNA reads TGTGCCAGTACCTGGGGCAGGGGGGCCCTGAACACTGAAGCTTTCTTT.

The chain uses TRBV3-1 (or the pseudogene TRBV3-2) and TRBJ2-1; TRBD2 agrees at 11 bases. The CDR3 has 15 amino acids. Trimming cost V 5 bases and J 7 bases; bases outside gene matches: 7. Germline V gives CDR1 LGHDT, CDR2 YNNKEL (reference sequence). The CDR3 loop reads CASSALAGGDNEQFF. The CDR3, as DNA: TGTGCCAGCAGCGCCCTAGCGGGGGGAGATAATGAGCAGTTCTTC.

The genes are TRBV7-9 and TRBJ1-1; 8 nucleotides match TRBD1. The V gene end was trimmed by 5 bases and the J gene end by 7 bases; junction bases not matched to a gene: 12. This CDR3 has 15 residues. CDR1 SEHNR and CDR2 FQNEAQ come from the germline V gene (reference sequence). CDR3 in DNA: TGTGCCAGCAGCCTACTCACAGGGGGTTCCCGTGAAGCTTTCTTT. This encodes CASSLLTGGSREAFF.

The chain joins TRBV7-3 to TRBJ1-5; TRBD1 might be the D (5 bases). Germline V lookup: CDR1 SGHTA, CDR2 FQGTGA. V was pared by 4 bases and J by 0 bases, with 16 bases between. The CDR3 extends over 17 amino acids. The CDR3 DNA reads TGTGCCAGCAGCTACCTCTCGGGGGTTGGTAGCAATCAGCCCCAGCATTTT. Its translation is CASSYLSGVGSNQPQHF.

CDR3 bases: TGTGCCAGCAGTTTATCTTTATCTCTGGACAGCTATGGCTACACCTTC. Translation gives CASSLSLSLDSYGYTF. The chain uses TRBV27 and TRBJ1-2, with D perhaps matching TRBD1 (6 bases). V lost 0 bases, J lost 4 bases, and 15 bases lay in between. Germline V gives CDR1 MNHEY, CDR2 SMNVEV (reference sequence). The CDR3 runs to 16 residues.

The chain links TRBV10-3 to TRBJ1-1; 7 nucleotides match TRBD1. Trimming at V came to 10 bases and at J to 4 bases, leaving 9 bases not matched to a gene. The CDR3 is 13 residues long. CDR1 ENHRY and CDR2 SYGVKD come from the germline V gene. The CDR3 coding sequence is TGTGCCACCGAGCACAGGGGAGGCACTGAAGCTTTCTTT. Encoded protein: CATEHRGGTEAFF.

The rearrangement uses TRBV19 and TRBJ2-1; TRBD1 aligns across 7 bases. CDR3 length: 14 amino acids. Germline CDR1 and CDR2: LNHDA and SQIVND (reference sequence). V shed 9 bases and J 5 bases; nucleotides not matched to a gene: 10. Here the CDR3 DNA reads TGTGCCAGCCTCAAAATGGGACAGAACAATGAGCAGTTCTTC. This encodes CASLKMGQNNEQFF.

The genes are TRBV11-2 and TRBJ2-5, with 11 nucleotides matching TRBD2. After removal of 4 bases from V and 4 bases from J, the junction contained 8 bases not matched to a gene. The CDR3 covers 16 residues. Germline-derived CDR1 and CDR2 are SGHAT and FQNNGV. CDR3 DNA: TGTGCCAGCAGCTCCGGGGGACTAGCGGTAGGAGAGACCCAGTACTTC. The encoded protein is CASSSGGLAVGETQYF.

Written as DNA, the CDR3 is TGTGCCACCAGCAGAGATTCAGCGGGGAACTACGAGCAGTACTTC. Translation gives CATSRDSAGNYEQYF. V and J are TRBV15 and TRBJ2-7; TRBD2 agrees at 7 bases. This CDR3 is 15 amino acids long. V lost 0 bases, J lost 3 bases, and 5 bases stayed unmatched. CDR1 LNHNV and CDR2 YYDKDF come from the germline V gene (reference sequence).

This sequence joins TRBV5-4 and TRBJ2-3, with 9 bases that match TRBD2. This CDR3 spans 14 amino acids. The V gene end was trimmed by 3 bases and the J gene end by 4 bases; junction bases not matched to a gene: 3. Germline CDR1 is SGHNT and CDR2 is YYREEE (reference sequence). The CDR3 DNA reads as TGTGCCAGCAGCTCTGAGCGGGGGGCAGATACGCAGTATTTT. This translates into CASSSERGADTQYF.

The count of this clone is one. This rearrangement joins TRBV2 to TRBJ1-5; no firm D call. The germline gives CDR1 SNHLY, CDR2 FYNNEI. V was clipped by 6 bases and J by 4 bases, with 10 bases between them. This CDR3 has 13 amino acids. The CDR3 region has the DNA TGTGCCAGCAGCCCCTTCGTAAATCAGCCCCAGCATTTT. Its protein product is CASSPFVNQPQHF.

This chain joins TRBV2 and TRBJ1-6; TRBD1 might be the D (5 bases). Germline CDR1 reads SNHLY; CDR2 reads FYNNEI. CDR3 size: 15 residues. V lost 6 bases and J lost 5, with 14 bases in between. CDR3 protein: CASRVRGSDNSPLHF. For the CDR3, the DNA is TGTGCCAGCAGGGTACGGGGGTCCGATAATTCACCCCTCCACTTT.

The chain's CDR3 is CASSRLTGLNTEAFF. The CDR3 coding sequence is TGTGCCAGCAGTAGACTGACAGGCCTAAACACTGAAGCTTTCTTT. The chain is built from TRBV6-6 and TRBJ1-1, with D maybe TRBD1 (6 bases). Trimming removed 5 bases from V and 2 bases from J, with 15 bases in between. The CDR3 is 15 amino acids. Per germline, CDR1 MNHNY and CDR2 SVGAGI (reference sequence).

CDR3 residues: CASSSQSGGYGYTF. The CDR3 nucleotides are TGTGCCAGCAGCTCTCAATCGGGAGGCTATGGCTACACCTTC. The chain has TRBV11-2 and TRBJ1-2; D gene unclear. The CDR3 sequence is 14 residues long. V shed 4 bases and J shed 4 bases, with 13 bases lying between them. Germline V gene sequence: CDR1 SGHAT, CDR2 FQNNGV.

This clone was seen a few times. The rearrangement uses TRBV12-5 and TRBJ1-3, with TRBD1 as a possible D gene (5 bases). CDR1 and CDR2 (germline): LGHNT, FRNRAP. This CDR3 is 14 amino acids long. V was shortened by 6 bases and J by 4 bases, with 13 bases between the two germline ends. The CDR3 loop reads CASGQGGLGNTIYF. CDR3 in DNA: TGTGCTAGTGGCCAGGGAGGGCTAGGAAACACCATATATTTT.

This chain connects TRBV7-9 to TRBJ2-7; the D is unclear. Germline CDR1 and CDR2: SEHNR and FQNEAQ (reference sequence). The germline V and J ends were trimmed by 3 bases and 1 base, with 10 bases remaining between them. The CDR3 has 14 amino acids. CDR3 loop: CASSLMASSYEQYF. CDR3 nucleotide sequence: TGTGCCAGCAGCTTGATGGCCAGTTCCTACGAGCAGTACTTC.